The clone carrying this TCR beta chain has a handful of counts. Losses at the gene ends were 5 bases for V and 4 bases for J; bases not matched to a gene: 10. Germline V lookup: CDR1 SEHNR, CDR2 FQNEAQ (reference sequence). The CDR3 covers 16 residues. This table comes from immunoSEQ multiplex PCR, and its TCRdb copy is limited to in-frame clones, with some not included. Counted here are 430,000 or so clones, roughly 90% occurring once; the ten biggest clones make up roughly 0.84%. The data derive from a study of blood T cell repertoires in COVID-19. As for the study in general: Collection of acute and convalescent COVID-19 samples took place in the United States, Italy and Spain.

The source of this sequence is a man aged 18 to 30 with COVID-19, enrolled during active disease. This rearrangement joins TRBV7-9 to TRBJ2-2; the match to TRBD2 covers 7 bases. Material for sequencing was peripheral blood. CDR3 sequence (DNA): TGTGCCAGCAGCAGAACTAGCGAGGCGACCACCGGGGAGCTGTTTTTT. This gives the protein CASSRTSEATTGELFF.